This T cell receptor (beta chain) was recorded in a study of shared clonotypes between healthy human individuals. Findings and limits, study-wide: The authors sampled blood alone, and tissue repertoires likely differ. Generation probability values for non-shared clonotypes were lower than those for clonotypes shared by all four donors.

Germline loops: CDR1 SGHTA, CDR2 FQGNSA. V lost 1 base, J lost 2 bases, and 7 bases lay in between. The CDR3 length is 14 residues. The count of this clone is one. Its antigen is currently unknown. Assay used: immunoSEQ multiplex PCR; TCRdb lists only in-frame clones, some missing. There are about 2,500,000 clones in the sample; approximately 92% occur only once, and roughly 0.15% lies in the top ten. The rearrangement links TRBV7-2 to TRBJ2-3; perhaps TRBD2 as D (6 bases). Sequencing was performed on naive CD4+ T cells sorted from blood. Indicated subset: CD45RA+ positively selected. This receptor was obtained from a man between 18 and 29 years old in good health. Here the CDR3 reads CASSLELATDTQYF. Written as DNA, the CDR3 is TGTGCCAGCAGCTTAGAACTAGCCACAGATACGCAGTATTTT.